This T cell receptor beta chain was sequenced for a study of T cells expressing NK-cell markers. Turning to the study itself: With respect to HCMV, most of the eight sequenced donors were seropositive, and one was seronegative. Whole-study findings and limits: The study found these clonotypes also leading the CD3+CD56-NKG2C+ fraction in a few donors.

UMI-tagged 5'RACE template switching yielded the TCR beta cDNA. TCRdb reprocessed the 5' RACE reads, with one entry per CDR3 protein and no DNA. The sample spans hundreds of thousands of distinct CDR3 sequences; the ten largest clones claim 3% to 4.5%. CDR1 is MNHNS and CDR2 is SASEGT in the germline V gene. The CDR3 totals 15 residues. Of note for this clonotype: As yet, its antigen is unknown.

The sample comprised blood T cells: a sorted CD56 or NKG2C T cell subset, CD4+ or CD8+ T cells, or bulk PBMC T cells (not recorded which). The rearrangement uses TRBV6-1 and TRBJ2-1; the TCRdb D gene call, TRBD1, has no DNA to confirm it. This clonotype was obtained from a man between 18 and 29 years old in good health. The CDR3 sequence: CASRQPTSSYNEQFF.